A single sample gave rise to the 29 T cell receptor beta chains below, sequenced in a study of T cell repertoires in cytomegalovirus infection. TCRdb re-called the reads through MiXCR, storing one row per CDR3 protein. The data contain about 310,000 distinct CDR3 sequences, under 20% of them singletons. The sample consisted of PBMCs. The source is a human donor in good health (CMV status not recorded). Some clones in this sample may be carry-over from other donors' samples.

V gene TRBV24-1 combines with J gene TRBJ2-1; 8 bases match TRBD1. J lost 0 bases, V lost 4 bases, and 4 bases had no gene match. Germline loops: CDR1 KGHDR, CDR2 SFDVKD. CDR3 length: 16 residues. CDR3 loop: CATSDTTGDSYNEQFF. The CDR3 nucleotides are TGTGCCACCAGTGACACGACAGGGGACTCCTACAATGAGCAGTTCTTC.

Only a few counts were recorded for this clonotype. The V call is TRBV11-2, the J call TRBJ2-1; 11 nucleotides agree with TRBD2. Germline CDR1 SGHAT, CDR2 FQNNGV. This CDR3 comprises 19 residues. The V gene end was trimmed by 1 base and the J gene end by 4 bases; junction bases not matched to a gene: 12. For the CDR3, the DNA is TGTGCCAGCAGCTTAGGACCCGGGACTAGCGGTTGGCCTTACAATGAGCAGTTCTTC. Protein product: CASSLGPGTSGWPYNEQFF.

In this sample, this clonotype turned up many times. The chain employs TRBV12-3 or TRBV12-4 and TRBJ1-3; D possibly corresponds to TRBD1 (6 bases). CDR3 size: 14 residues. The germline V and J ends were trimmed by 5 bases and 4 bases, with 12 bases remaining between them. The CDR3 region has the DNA TGTGCCAGCAGTCCAGGGGTAGGCGGAAACACCATATATTTT. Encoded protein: CASSPGVGGNTIYF.

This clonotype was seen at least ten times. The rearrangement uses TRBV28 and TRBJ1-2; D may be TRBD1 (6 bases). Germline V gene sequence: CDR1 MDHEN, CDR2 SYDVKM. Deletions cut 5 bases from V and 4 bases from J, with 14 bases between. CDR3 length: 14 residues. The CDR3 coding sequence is TGTGCCAGCAGTCTCGAACAGGGCACCTATGGCTACACCTTC. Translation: CASSLEQGTYGYTF.

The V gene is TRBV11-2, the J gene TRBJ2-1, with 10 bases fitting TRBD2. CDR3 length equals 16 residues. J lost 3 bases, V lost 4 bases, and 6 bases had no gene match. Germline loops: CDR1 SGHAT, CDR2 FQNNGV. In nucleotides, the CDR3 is TGTGCCAGCAGCTCCAAGGGACTAGCGCTCTACAATGAGCAGTTCTTC. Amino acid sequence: CASSSKGLALYNEQFF.

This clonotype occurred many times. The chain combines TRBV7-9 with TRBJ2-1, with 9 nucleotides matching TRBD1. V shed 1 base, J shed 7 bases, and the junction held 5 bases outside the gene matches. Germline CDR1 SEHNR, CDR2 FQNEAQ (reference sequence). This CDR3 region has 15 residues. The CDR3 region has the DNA TGTGCCAGCAGCTTAGAGGGACAGGGCAGGAATGAGCAGTTCTTC. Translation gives CASSLEGQGRNEQFF. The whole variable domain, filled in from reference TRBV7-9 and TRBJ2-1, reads DTGVSQNPRHKITKRGQNVTFRCDPISEHNRLYWYRQTLGQGPEFLTYFQNEAQLEKSRLLSDRFSAERPKGSFSTLEIQRTEQGDSAMYLCASSLEGQGRNEQFFGPGTRLTVL.

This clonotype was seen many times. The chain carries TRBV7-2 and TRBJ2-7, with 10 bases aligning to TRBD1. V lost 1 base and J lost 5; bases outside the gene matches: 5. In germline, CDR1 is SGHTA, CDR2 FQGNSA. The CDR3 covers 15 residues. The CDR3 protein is CASSLEGQGWHEQYF. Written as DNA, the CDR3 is TGTGCCAGCAGCTTAGAGGGACAGGGGTGGCACGAGCAGTACTTC.

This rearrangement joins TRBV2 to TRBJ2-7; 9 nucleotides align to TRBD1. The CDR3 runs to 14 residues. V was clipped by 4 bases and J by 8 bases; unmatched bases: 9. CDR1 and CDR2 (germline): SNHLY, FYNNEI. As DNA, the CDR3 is TGTGCCAGCAGTGCCGGGACAGGGCGGCCAAAGCAGTACTTC. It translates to CASSAGTGRPKQYF.

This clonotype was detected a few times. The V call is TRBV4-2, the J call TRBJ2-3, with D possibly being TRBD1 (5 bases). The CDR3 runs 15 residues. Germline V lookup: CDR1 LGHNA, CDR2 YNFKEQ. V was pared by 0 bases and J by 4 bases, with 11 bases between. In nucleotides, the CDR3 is TGTGCCAGCAGCCAAGAACAGGCCTTTTCAGATACGCAGTATTTT. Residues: CASSQEQAFSDTQYF.

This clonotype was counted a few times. This chain's CDR3 is CASSPRKGPSAGELFF. The CDR3, as DNA: TGTGCCAGCAGCCCCCGCAAGGGTCCTAGCGCCGGGGAGCTGTTTTTT. The chain has TRBV11-3 and TRBJ2-2; D possibly corresponds to TRBD2 (6 bases). Trimming shortened V by 5 bases and J by 6 bases, and 19 bases separated the two germline ends. CDR1 and CDR2 (germline): SGHNT, YENEEA. The CDR3 spans 16 residues.

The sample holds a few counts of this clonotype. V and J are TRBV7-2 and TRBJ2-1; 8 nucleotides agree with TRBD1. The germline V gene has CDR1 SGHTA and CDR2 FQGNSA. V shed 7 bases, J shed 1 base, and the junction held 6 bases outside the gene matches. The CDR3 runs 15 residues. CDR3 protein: CASNGQGGSYNEQFF. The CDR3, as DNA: TGTGCCAGCAACGGACAGGGAGGATCCTACAATGAGCAGTTCTTC.

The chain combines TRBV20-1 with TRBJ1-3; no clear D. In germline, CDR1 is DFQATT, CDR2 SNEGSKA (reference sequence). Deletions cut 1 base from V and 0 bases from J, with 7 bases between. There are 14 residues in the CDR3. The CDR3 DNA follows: TGCAGTGCTAGAGGACATAACTCTGGAAACACCATATATTTT. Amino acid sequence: CSARGHNSGNTIYF.

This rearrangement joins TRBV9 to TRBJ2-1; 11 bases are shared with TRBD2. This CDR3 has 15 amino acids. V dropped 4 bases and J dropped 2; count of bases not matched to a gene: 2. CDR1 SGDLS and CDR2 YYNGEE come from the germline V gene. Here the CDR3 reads CASSLTSGAYNEQFF. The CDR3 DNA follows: TGTGCCAGCAGCTTGACTAGCGGGGCCTACAATGAGCAGTTCTTC. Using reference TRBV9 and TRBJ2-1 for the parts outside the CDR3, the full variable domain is DSGVTQTPKHLITATGQRVTLRCSPRSGDLSVYWYQQSLDQGLQFLIQYYNGEERAKGNILERFSAQQFPDLHSELNLSSLELGDSALYFCASSLTSGAYNEQFFGPGTRLTVL.

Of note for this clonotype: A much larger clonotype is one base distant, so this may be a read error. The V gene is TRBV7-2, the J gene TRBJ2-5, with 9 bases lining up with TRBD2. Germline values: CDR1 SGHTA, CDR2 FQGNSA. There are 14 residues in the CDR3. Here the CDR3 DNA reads TGTGTCAGCCGGGGGACTAGCCCAGGGGAGACCCAGTACTTC. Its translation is CVSRGTSPGETQYF.

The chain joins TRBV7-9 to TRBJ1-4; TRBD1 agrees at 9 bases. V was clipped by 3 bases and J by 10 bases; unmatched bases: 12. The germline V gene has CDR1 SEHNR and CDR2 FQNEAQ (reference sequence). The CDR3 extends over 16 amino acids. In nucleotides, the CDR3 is TGTGCCAGCAGCTTTACGTCCGGGACAGGGCAAGGAAAACTGTTTTTT. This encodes CASSFTSGTGQGKLFF.

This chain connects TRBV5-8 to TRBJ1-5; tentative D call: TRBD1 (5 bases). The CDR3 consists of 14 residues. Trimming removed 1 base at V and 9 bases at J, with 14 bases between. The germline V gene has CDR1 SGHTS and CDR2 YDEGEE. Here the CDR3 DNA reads TGTGCCAGCAGCTTGCCCCAGGGAAGGGCGCCCCAGCATTTT. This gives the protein CASSLPQGRAPQHF.

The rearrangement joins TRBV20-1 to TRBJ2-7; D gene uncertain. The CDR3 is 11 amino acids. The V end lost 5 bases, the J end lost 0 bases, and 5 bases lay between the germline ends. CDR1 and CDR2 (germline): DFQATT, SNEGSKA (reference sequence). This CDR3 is CSAPDSYEQYF. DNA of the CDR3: TGCAGTGCTCCCGACTCCTACGAGCAGTACTTC.

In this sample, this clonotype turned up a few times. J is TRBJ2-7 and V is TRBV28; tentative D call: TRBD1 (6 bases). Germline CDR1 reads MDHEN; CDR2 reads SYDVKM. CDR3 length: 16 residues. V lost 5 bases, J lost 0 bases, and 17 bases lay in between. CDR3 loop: CASSHQGRLSSYEQYF. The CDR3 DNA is TGTGCCAGCAGTCACCAGGGGAGATTAAGCTCCTACGAGCAGTACTTC. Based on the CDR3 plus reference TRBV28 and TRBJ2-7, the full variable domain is DVKVTQSSRYLVKRTGEKVFLECVQDMDHENMFWYRQDPGLGLRLIYFSYDVKMKEKGDIPEGYSVSREKKERFSLILESASTNQTSMYLCASSHQGRLSSYEQYFGPGTRLTVT.

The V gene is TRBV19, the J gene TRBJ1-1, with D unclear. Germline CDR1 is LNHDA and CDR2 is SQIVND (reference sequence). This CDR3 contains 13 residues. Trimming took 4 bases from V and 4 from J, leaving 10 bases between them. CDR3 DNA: TGTGCCAGTAGTAGACGGGCTATCACTGAAGCTTTCTTT. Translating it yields CASSRRAITEAFF.

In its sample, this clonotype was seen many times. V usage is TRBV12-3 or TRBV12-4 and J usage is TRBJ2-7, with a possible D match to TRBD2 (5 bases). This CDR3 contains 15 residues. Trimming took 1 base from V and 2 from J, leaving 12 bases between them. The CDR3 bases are TGTGCCAGCAGTTTAGGAGCGGCCAGAACCTACGAGCAGTACTTC. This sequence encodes CASSLGAARTYEQYF.

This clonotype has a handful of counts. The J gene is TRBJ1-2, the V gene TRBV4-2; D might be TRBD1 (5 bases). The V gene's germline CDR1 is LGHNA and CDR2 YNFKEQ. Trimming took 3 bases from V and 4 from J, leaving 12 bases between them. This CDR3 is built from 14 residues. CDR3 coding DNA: TGTGCCAGCAGCCAGGATGACAGCTTCTATGGCTACACCTTC. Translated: CASSQDDSFYGYTF.

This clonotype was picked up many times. The CDR3 DNA is TGTGCCAGCAGTTACACGTCCCAGGGGGACTACAATGAGCAGTTCTTC. As protein: CASSYTSQGDYNEQFF. This sequence joins TRBV6-5 and TRBJ2-1; 7 bases map to TRBD1. The V segment lost 2 bases and the J segment 3 bases; nucleotides outside the gene matches: 7. Germline V CDR1 and CDR2: MNHEY, SVGAGI. The CDR3 extends over 16 amino acids.

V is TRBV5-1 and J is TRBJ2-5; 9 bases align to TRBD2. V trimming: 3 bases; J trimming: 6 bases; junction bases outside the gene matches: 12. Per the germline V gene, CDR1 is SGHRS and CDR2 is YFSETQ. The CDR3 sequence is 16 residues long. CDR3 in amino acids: CASSSRSVAGEQTQYF. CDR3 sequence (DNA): TGCGCCAGCAGCTCCCGGTCGGTAGCGGGGGAACAGACCCAGTACTTC.

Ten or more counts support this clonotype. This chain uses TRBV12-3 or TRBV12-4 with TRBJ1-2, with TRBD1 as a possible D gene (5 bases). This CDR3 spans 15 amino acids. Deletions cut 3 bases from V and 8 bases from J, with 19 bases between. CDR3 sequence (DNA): TGTGCCAGCAGTTTGGGGGGAAACCGGCTCTCGGGCTACACCTTC. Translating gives CASSLGGNRLSGYTF.

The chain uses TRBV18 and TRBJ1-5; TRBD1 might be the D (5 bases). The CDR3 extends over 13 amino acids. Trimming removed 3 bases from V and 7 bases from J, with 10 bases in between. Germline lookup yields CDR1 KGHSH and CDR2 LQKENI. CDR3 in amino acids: CASSPDKWQPQHF. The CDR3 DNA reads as TGTGCCAGCTCACCGGACAAGTGGCAGCCCCAGCATTTT.

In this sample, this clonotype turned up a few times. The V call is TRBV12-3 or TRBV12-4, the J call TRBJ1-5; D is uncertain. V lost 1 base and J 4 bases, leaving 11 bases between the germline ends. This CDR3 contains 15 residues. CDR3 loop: CASSLGDPLNQPQHF. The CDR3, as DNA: TGTGCCAGCAGTTTAGGAGACCCTCTAAATCAGCCCCAGCATTTT.

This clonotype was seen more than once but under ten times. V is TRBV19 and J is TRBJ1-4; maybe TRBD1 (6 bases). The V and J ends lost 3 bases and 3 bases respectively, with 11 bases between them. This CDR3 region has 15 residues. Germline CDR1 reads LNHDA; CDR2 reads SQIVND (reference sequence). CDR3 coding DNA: TGTGCCAGTAGTATTGGCAGGGGTTCTAATGAAAAACTGTTTTTT. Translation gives CASSIGRGSNEKLFF.

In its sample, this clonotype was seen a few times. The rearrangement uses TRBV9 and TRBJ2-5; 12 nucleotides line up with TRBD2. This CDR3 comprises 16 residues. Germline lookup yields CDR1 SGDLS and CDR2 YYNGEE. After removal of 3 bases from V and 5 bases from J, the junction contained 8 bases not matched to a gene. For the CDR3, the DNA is TGTGCCAGCAGCGCCCACACTAGCGGGGGGTTGGAGACCCAGTACTTC. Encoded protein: CASSAHTSGGLETQYF.

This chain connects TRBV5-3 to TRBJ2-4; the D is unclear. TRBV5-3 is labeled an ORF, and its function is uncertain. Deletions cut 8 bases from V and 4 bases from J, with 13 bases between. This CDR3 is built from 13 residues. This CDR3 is CASSNPVKNIQYF. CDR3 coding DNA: TGTGCCAGCAGCAATCCGGTTAAAAACATTCAGTACTTC.